Following are 7 T cell receptor beta chains from one sample sequenced in a study of cytomegalovirus exposure and HLA in healthy donors (dated by TCRdb to the late 2010s). Library generation was performed with the immunoSEQ multiplex PCR assay. For the multiplex PCR, a mixture combining 60 forward primers for TCR Vbeta segments and 13 reverse primers for TCR Jbeta segments was used. The source is immuneACCESS, and TCRdb retained only in-frame sequences with V and J called. Part of the clones is not carried over; for the studies checked, unresolved V genes explain less than half of this, and the remainder is unexplained. The sample records 130,000 or so clones, 75% to 85% of which are singletons. More than 1.1% of the sample lies in the top ten. The sample consisted of PBMCs. Every receptor here comes from a woman between 40 and 55 years old in good health and CMV-seronegative.

This chain connects TRBV21-1 to TRBJ1-5; the D call of TRBD1 is as the table states it, not checked on the DNA. TRBV21-1 is a documented pseudogene. The CDR3 runs 21 residues. CDR3 nucleotides: TGTGCCAGCAGCAAAAAGAAGACAGGACGGTCCAACTCGGGCTACAATCAGCCCCAGCATTTT. Amino acid sequence: CASSKKKTGRSNSGYNQPQHF.

The chain joins TRBV5-4 to TRBJ2-5; 13 nucleotides match TRBD2. This CDR3 has 17 amino acids. From germline, CDR1 is SGHNT and CDR2 YYREEE (reference sequence). V trimming: 4 bases; J trimming: 1 base; junction bases outside the gene matches: 7. CDR3 in amino acids: CASSPRTSGGLQETQYF. The CDR3 DNA sequence: TGTGCCAGCAGCCCGCGGACTAGCGGGGGCCTCCAAGAGACCCAGTACTTC.

This clone was recorded once. V gene TRBV5-1 combines with J gene TRBJ1-1; D call uncertain. CDR3 length: 17 residues. V lost 0 bases and J lost 6, with 21 bases in between. Germline lookup yields CDR1 SGHRS and CDR2 YFSETQ. CDR3 bases: TGCGCCAGCAGCTTGGGCTACACGGGATCTCCGGTGCCTGAAGCTTTCTTT. It is translated as CASSLGYTGSPVPEAFF.

This sequence joins TRBV5-1 and TRBJ2-3; 12 bases map to TRBD1. Germline CDR1 is SGHRS and CDR2 is YFSETQ. The CDR3 length is 15 residues. V lost 8 bases and J lost 5; bases outside the gene matches: 9. The CDR3, as DNA: TGCGCCAGTGAGGGGGGACAGGGGGCCGGAGATACGCAGTATTTT. It specifies CASEGGQGAGDTQYF.

The rearrangement uses TRBV6-6 and TRBJ1-5; tentatively, D is TRBD1 (5 bases). CDR1 is MNHNY and CDR2 is SVGAGI in the germline V gene (reference sequence). The CDR3 sequence is 14 residues long. V was pared by 8 bases and J by 1 base, with 12 bases between. The CDR3 DNA is TGTGCCAGCGTCCAGGGATCGAGCAATCAGCCCCAGCATTTT. Amino acids: CASVQGSSNQPQHF.

The chain couples TRBV5-1 to TRBJ1-5, with 7 bases identical to TRBD1. From germline, CDR1 is SGHRS and CDR2 YFSETQ. V was pared by 0 bases and J by 5 bases, with 2 bases of the junction left unmatched. CDR3 size: 14 residues. Here the CDR3 reads CASSLGQGDQPQHF. Here the CDR3 DNA reads TGCGCCAGCAGCTTGGGACAGGGAGATCAGCCCCAGCATTTT. The whole variable domain, remainder taken from reference TRBV5-1 and TRBJ1-5, is KAGVTQTPRYLIKTRGQQVTLSCSPISGHRSVSWYQQTPGQGLQFLFEYFSETQRNKGNFPGRFSGRQFSNSRSEMNVSTLELGDSALYLCASSLGQGDQPQHFGDGTRLSIL.

This chain joins TRBV6-1 and TRBJ2-7; TRBD1 aligns across 7 bases. The junction had 9 bases not matched to a gene; V was cut back by 11 bases and J by 2 bases. The germline CDR1 and CDR2 sequences are MNHNS and SASEGT. The CDR3 has 13 amino acids. The CDR3 nucleotides read TGTGCCGGAAGACAGGGTGTAACCTACGAGCAGTACTTC. Protein sequence: CAGRQGVTYEQYF.